The 28 T cell receptor beta chains reported below all come from one sample, sequenced in a study of T cells in Graves' hyperthyroidism and ophthalmopathy. Amplified TCR beta CDR3 regions came from RNA transcripts. RT-PCR in the first round (using the HTBI primer set) targeted the TCR CDR3. TCRdb used MiXCR to reprocess the multiplex PCR reads, holding one entry per CDR3 protein. Among almost 350,000 distinct CDR3 sequences, around 18% were seen once, and the ten largest hold roughly 16%. The sequenced sample consisted of blood. These receptors all come from a middle-aged woman with Graves' ophthalmopathy.

The J gene is TRBJ2-7, the V gene TRBV6-1; the match to TRBD2 covers 7 bases. V dropped 8 bases and J dropped 5; count of bases not matched to a gene: 9. This CDR3 region has 13 residues. The germline CDR1 and CDR2 sequences are MNHNS and SASEGT. CDR3 nucleotide sequence: TGTGCCAGCCGCCGCGGGAGTCCGGACGAGCAGTACTTC. This encodes CASRRGSPDEQYF.

This clonotype was counted many times. The V call is TRBV19, the J call TRBJ1-1; D remains unclear. Trimming stripped 2 bases from V and 4 bases from J, with 8 bases between. Germline V CDR1 and CDR2: LNHDA, SQIVND (reference sequence). This CDR3 region has 13 residues. DNA of the CDR3: TGTGCCAGTAGTATATTTGGCCCCACTGAAGCTTTCTTT. Translated, it gives CASSIFGPTEAFF.

There are a few counts of this clonotype. This chain uses TRBV13 with TRBJ2-7; D is possibly TRBD1 (6 bases). This CDR3 spans 14 amino acids. Looked up from germline, CDR1 is PRHDT and CDR2 is FYEKMQ (reference sequence). V lost 0 bases and J lost 7, with 13 bases in between. The CDR3 loop reads CASSLGGALGEQYF. In DNA, the CDR3 is TGTGCCAGCAGCTTAGGGGGGGCTCTGGGGGAGCAGTACTTC.

The table lists this clonotype with many counts. V gene TRBV6-5 combines with J gene TRBJ1-1; no reliable D call. The CDR3 covers 14 residues. The V end was cut by 2 bases, the J end by 1 base, with 8 bases between. From germline, CDR1 is MNHEY and CDR2 SVGAGI. CDR3 DNA: TGTGCCAGCAGTTACGGGCCCAAGAACACTGAAGCTTTCTTT. Its translation is CASSYGPKNTEAFF.

This clonotype was recorded at least ten times. This chain links TRBV14 with TRBJ1-2; D is undetermined. The CDR3 consists of 14 residues. With 4 bases removed from V and 4 bases from J, the gap between germline ends came to 13 bases. Germline V gene lookup returns CDR1 SGHDN and CDR2 FVKESK. CDR3 DNA: TGTGCCAGCAGCCTTCAGGATTGGGGCTATGGCTACACCTTC. This gives the protein CASSLQDWGYGYTF.

V usage is TRBV10-2 and J usage is TRBJ1-1, with 7 bases lining up with TRBD1. Germline-derived CDR1 and CDR2 are WSHSY and SAAADI. V was pared by 10 bases and J by 7 bases, with 15 bases of the junction left unmatched. The CDR3 is made up of 14 amino acids. The CDR3 DNA reads TGCGCCACCGAAGGGACAGTGGTAAGCGGTGAAGCTTTCTTT. This translates into CATEGTVVSGEAFF.

The table lists this clonotype with many counts. J is TRBJ2-5 and V is TRBV6-5, with 11 nucleotides matching TRBD1. The ends lost 4 bases at V and 4 bases at J; junction bases unmatched: 5. Germline loops: CDR1 MNHEY, CDR2 SVGAGI. CDR3 length: 15 amino acids. The CDR3 coding sequence is TGTGCCAGCAGTTTTGGGACAGGGGGTCGAGAGACCCAGTACTTC. This codes for CASSFGTGGRETQYF.

This clonotype occurred many times. CDR3 residues: CASSQDRGIMSYEQYF. The DNA for the CDR3 is TGCGCCAGCAGCCAAGATCGGGGAATTATGTCTTACGAGCAGTACTTC. The genes are TRBV4-3 and TRBJ2-7; D is possibly TRBD2 (5 bases). Germline CDR1 is LGHNA and CDR2 is YSLEER. The CDR3 has 16 residues. With 0 bases removed from V and 4 bases from J, the gap between germline ends came to 16 bases.

This clonotype was seen many times. V and J are TRBV6-1 and TRBJ1-5, with TRBD1 matching 7 bases. The CDR3 runs to 14 residues. Germline lookup yields CDR1 MNHNS and CDR2 SASEGT. The trim removed 1 base at V and 5 bases at J, leaving 2 bases unmatched. The CDR3 protein is CASSEGTGYQPQHF. The CDR3 nucleotides are TGTGCCAGCAGTGAAGGGACAGGTTATCAGCCCCAGCATTTT.

This clonotype was counted between two and nine times. The V gene is TRBV7-3, the J gene TRBJ2-2, with 9 positions matching TRBD2. The CDR3 length is 17 residues. The germline V gene encodes CDR1 SGHTA and CDR2 FQGTGA. V shed 0 bases and J 6 bases; nucleotides not matched to a gene: 8. CDR3 coding DNA: TGTGCCAGCAGCTTAACGGTTGGCCTAGCGGGATCCGGGGAGCTGTTTTTT. It codes for CASSLTVGLAGSGELFF.

The table lists this clonotype with many counts. The V call is TRBV10-3, the J call TRBJ1-5; D is unresolved. Germline V gene sequence: CDR1 ENHRY, CDR2 SYGVKD. The CDR3 is 17 residues long. Trimming shortened V by 2 bases and J by 2 bases, and 16 bases separated the two germline ends. CDR3 residues: CAISERPLDVGNQPQHF. CDR3 nucleotide sequence: TGTGCCATCAGTGAGCGCCCACTGGACGTCGGCAATCAGCCCCAGCATTTT.

This clonotype was seen repeatedly, ten times or more. This chain uses TRBV27 with TRBJ2-7; D might be TRBD2 (5 bases). V shed 5 bases and J shed 3 bases, with 14 bases lying between them. Per germline, CDR1 MNHEY and CDR2 SMNVEV (reference sequence). The length of the CDR3 is 14 residues. CDR3 loop: CASSLSYRDYEQYF. CDR3 sequence (DNA): TGTGCCAGCAGTCTTTCCTACCGGGACTACGAGCAGTACTTC.

This clonotype was seen ten or more times. This rearrangement joins TRBV20-1 to TRBJ2-7; TRBD2 aligns across 14 bases. The length of the CDR3 is 17 residues. After removal of 4 bases from V and 3 bases from J, the junction contained 11 bases not matched to a gene. Germline CDR1 is DFQATT and CDR2 is SNEGSKA (reference sequence). As DNA, the CDR3 is TGCAGTGCTACCGGGACTAGCGGGAGAATCAGGGTCTACGAGCAGTACTTC. Amino acids: CSATGTSGRIRVYEQYF.

CDR3 loop: CASSLARDGTYEQYF. The CDR3 DNA reads as TGTGCCAGCAGTTTAGCGCGGGACGGGACCTACGAGCAGTACTTC. V usage is TRBV12-3 or TRBV12-4 and J usage is TRBJ2-7; D perhaps matches TRBD2 (6 bases). V lost 0 bases to trimming and J lost 2 bases, with 11 bases between them. This CDR3 comprises 15 residues.

This clonotype was observed many times. The V gene is TRBV28, the J gene TRBJ1-5; D not certain. The CDR3 runs to 13 residues. The V gene's germline CDR1 is MDHEN and CDR2 SYDVKM. With 5 bases removed from V and 2 bases from J, the gap between germline ends came to 7 bases. CDR3 bases: TGTGCCAGCAGTCTTTTGGGCAATCAGCCCCAGCATTTT. It codes for CASSLLGNQPQHF.

The V call is TRBV6-5, the J call TRBJ2-7; 7 nucleotides line up with TRBD1. The CDR3 covers 15 residues. V lost 0 bases, J lost 2 bases, and 4 bases stayed unmatched. The V gene's germline CDR1 is MNHEY and CDR2 SVGAGI. CDR3 in amino acids: CASSYSTQGAYEQYF. The CDR3 bases are TGTGCCAGCAGTTACTCGACTCAGGGGGCCTACGAGCAGTACTTC.

This clonotype was observed at least ten times. V gene TRBV7-9 combines with J gene TRBJ2-7, with 12 bases that match TRBD2. In germline, CDR1 is SEHNR, CDR2 FQNEAQ (reference sequence). This CDR3 has 15 residues. With V trimmed by 6 bases and J by 3 bases, 6 bases remained unmatched. The CDR3: CASRGTSGHLYEQYF. CDR3 sequence (DNA): TGTGCCAGCAGGGGGACTAGCGGGCATCTCTACGAGCAGTACTTC.

The chain couples TRBV19 to TRBJ2-7; 8 bases are a match to TRBD1. This CDR3 contains 14 residues. The germline CDR1 and CDR2 sequences are LNHDA and SQIVND (reference sequence). V dropped 4 bases and J dropped 7; count of bases not matched to a gene: 9. Here the CDR3 DNA reads TGTGCCAGTAGTACCACGGACAGGGCGAGGGAGCAGTACTTC. Protein: CASSTTDRAREQYF.

Ten or more counts support this clonotype. The chain combines TRBV2 with TRBJ1-5, with TRBD1 matching 10 bases. V was clipped by 6 bases and J by 5 bases; unmatched bases: 7. Germline values: CDR1 SNHLY, CDR2 FYNNEI. This CDR3 region has 15 residues. The DNA of the CDR3 is TGTGCCAGCAGAACCGGGACAGGGGCCTATCAGCCCCAGCATTTT. Its translation is CASRTGTGAYQPQHF.

Ten or more counts support this clonotype. The V and J genes are TRBV11-2 and TRBJ2-7, with a tentative D call TRBD1 (6 bases). Trimming pared 5 bases from V and 4 bases from J, leaving 15 bases between. The germline gives CDR1 SGHAT, CDR2 FQNNGV. CDR3 length: 14 residues. The DNA of the CDR3 is TGTGCCAGCAGCCCACCCGAGCAGGGGTACGAGCAGTACTTC. It yields the protein CASSPPEQGYEQYF.

This clonotype showed up many times. The chain links TRBV5-1 to TRBJ2-7; perhaps TRBD2 as D (6 bases). The CDR3 has 15 amino acids. The V gene's germline CDR1 is SGHRS and CDR2 YFSETQ. Trimming took off 1 base at V and 0 bases at J, with 11 bases between the two ends. CDR3 protein: CASSLSGFHSYEQYF. Written as DNA, the CDR3 is TGCGCCAGCAGCTTGAGCGGGTTTCACTCCTACGAGCAGTACTTC.

This clonotype was detected many times. V and J are TRBV2 and TRBJ1-2, with 8 bases matching TRBD1. The germline CDR1 and CDR2 sequences are SNHLY and FYNNEI. The CDR3 runs 15 residues. The ends lost 2 bases at V and 5 bases at J; junction bases unmatched: 7. DNA for the CDR3: TGTGCCAGCAGTGAATATGTCAGGGGGCAGTATGGCTACACCTTC. Translation: CASSEYVRGQYGYTF. The whole variable domain, filled in from reference TRBV2 and TRBJ1-2, reads EPEVTQTPSHQVTQMGQEVILRCVPISNHLYFYWYRQILGQKVEFLVSFYNNEISEKSEIFDDQFSVERPDGSNFTLKIRSTKLEDSAMYFCASSEYVRGQYGYTFGSGTRLTVV.

V gene TRBV12-3 or TRBV12-4 combines with J gene TRBJ1-5; 7 positions match TRBD1. V shed 6 bases, J shed 6 bases, and the junction held 17 bases outside the gene matches. This CDR3 region has 17 residues. CDR3 residues: CASSSGAGGLVVQPQHF. The CDR3 DNA follows: TGTGCCAGCAGCTCCGGGGCAGGGGGACTAGTAGTTCAGCCCCAGCATTTT.

This clonotype was seen many times. CDR3 in amino acids: CASSALAGATGELFF. CDR3 sequence (DNA): TGTGCCAGCAGTGCGCTAGCGGGAGCAACCGGGGAGCTGTTTTTT. The chain carries TRBV2 and TRBJ2-2; 10 nucleotides agree with TRBD2. J lost 5 bases, V lost 4 bases, and 4 bases had no gene match. The CDR3 is 15 residues long. Germline V gene sequence: CDR1 SNHLY, CDR2 FYNNEI. Complete variable domain (other parts from reference TRBV2 and TRBJ2-2): EPEVTQTPSHQVTQMGQEVILRCVPISNHLYFYWYRQILGQKVEFLVSFYNNEISEKSEIFDDQFSVERPDGSNFTLKIRSTKLEDSAMYFCASSALAGATGELFFGEGSRLTVL.

This clonotype has just a few counts. The junction does not match germline at one end; this may be a read error. The J gene is TRBJ1-2, the V gene TRBV6-1, with TRBD1 matching 10 bases. The germline V gene encodes CDR1 MNHNS and CDR2 SASEGT. The CDR3 consists of 16 residues. CDR3 residues: CASSRLGPGQGNGYAF. CDR3 DNA sequence: TGTGCCAGCAGTCGGCTCGGACCGGGACAGGGGAATGGCTACGCCTTC.

This clonotype appeared many times. The V gene is TRBV12-3 or TRBV12-4, the J gene TRBJ1-2; D is uncertain. V lost 0 bases and J lost 8, with 10 bases in between. The CDR3 is made up of 13 amino acids. The CDR3 sequence is CASSLASGSGYTF. CDR3 bases: TGTGCCAGCAGTTTAGCATCCGGGTCCGGCTACACCTTC.

This clonotype was observed many times. The chain couples TRBV2 to TRBJ2-4, with 7 bases fitting TRBD1. Germline lookup yields CDR1 SNHLY and CDR2 FYNNEI. There are 12 residues in the CDR3. Losses at the gene ends were 7 bases for V and 6 bases for J; bases not matched to a gene: 3. This CDR3 is CASKGQPNIQYF. The DNA for the CDR3 is TGTGCCAGCAAGGGACAGCCAAACATTCAGTACTTC. The full variable domain, in which reference TRBV2 and TRBJ2-4 provide the parts outside the CDR3, is EPEVTQTPSHQVTQMGQEVILRCVPISNHLYFYWYRQILGQKVEFLVSFYNNEISEKSEIFDDQFSVERPDGSNFTLKIRSTKLEDSAMYFCASKGQPNIQYFGAGTRLSVL.

This clonotype appeared a few times. V and J are TRBV12-3 or TRBV12-4 and TRBJ1-2; TRBD1 aligns across 7 bases. V gave up 5 bases and J gave up 6 bases; unmatched junction bases: 6. The CDR3 extends over 13 amino acids. The CDR3 DNA follows: TGTGCCAGCAGTCCTGGGACAGCCAATGGCTACACCTTC. Protein sequence: CASSPGTANGYTF.